The present T cell receptor beta chain was sequenced within a study of chemoradiotherapy in HPV16-positive cancers. Only in-frame clones appear in the TCRdb table, and some are missing; sequencing was by immunoSEQ multiplex PCR. The repertoire holds more than 7,000 clones, with around four fifths as singletons. Sample: tumor tissue, taken from a patient who underwent chemoradiotherapy. Receptors originate from a human donor with HPV-associated anogenital cancer.

CDR3 protein: CASSSRLVGGAEQFF. CDR3 in DNA: TGTGCCAGCAGCTCCAGACTAGTCGGCGGTGCTGAGCAGTTCTTC. This chain links TRBV5-4 with TRBJ2-1, with a possible D match to TRBD2 (6 bases). The CDR3 is made up of 15 amino acids. The germline CDR1 and CDR2 sequences are SGHNT and YYREEE (reference sequence). V was shortened by 3 bases and J by 9 bases, with 19 bases between the two germline ends.